This is a list of T cell receptor beta chains from one sample in a study of blood T cell repertoires in COVID-19. Here immunoSEQ multiplex PCR was the method, and the copy in TCRdb shows in-frame clones only, minus some. This sample yields about 200,000 clones, of which roughly four fifths are seen a single time; roughly 15% belongs to the top ten. Material: PBMCs or T cells enriched from blood (not recorded which). The receptors stem from a middle-aged man who had recovered from COVID-19. CDR3s include the opening cysteine and the closing phenylalanine or tryptophan. Fields, in order: J gene, V gene, clone size, CDR3 length, CDR3 protein. Clone size appears in some rows only: once, few, many, or a class for an expanded clone.

j_call: TRBJ2-5
v_call: TRBV6-5
clone_size: NA
cdr3_length: 15
cdr3_aa: CASSYFGTSGETQYF

j_call: TRBJ1-4
v_call: TRBV9
clone_size: once
cdr3_length: 14
cdr3_aa: CASSGGGANEKLFF

j_call: TRBJ1-5
v_call: TRBV28
clone_size: NA
cdr3_length: 12
cdr3_aa: CASSLGERPQHF

j_call: TRBJ1-5
v_call: TRBV29-1
clone_size: NA
cdr3_length: 12
cdr3_aa: CSVGQGDQPQHF

j_call: TRBJ2-7
v_call: TRBV11-2
clone_size: NA
cdr3_length: 16
cdr3_aa: CASSLFNSGTEGEQYF

j_call: TRBJ1-1
v_call: TRBV28
clone_size: NA
cdr3_length: 17
cdr3_aa: CARSGGGTGRRRAEAFF

j_call: TRBJ1-2
v_call: TRBV12-3/TRBV12-4
clone_size: NA
cdr3_length: 13
cdr3_aa: CASSLRGRGGYTF

j_call: TRBJ2-1
v_call: TRBV28
clone_size: NA
cdr3_length: 16
cdr3_aa: CASSSGLILIYNEQFF

j_call: TRBJ1-3
v_call: TRBV7-9
clone_size: few
cdr3_length: 15
cdr3_aa: CASSLGPSSGNTIYF

j_call: TRBJ2-1
v_call: TRBV6-5
clone_size: NA
cdr3_length: 16
cdr3_aa: CASSYPAGGTYNEQFF

j_call: TRBJ2-3
v_call: TRBV29-1
clone_size: NA
cdr3_length: 14
cdr3_aa: CSVEGFSKRDTQYF

j_call: TRBJ2-2
v_call: TRBV29-1
clone_size: few
cdr3_length: 16
cdr3_aa: CSDPHETSGNTGELFF

j_call: TRBJ2-1
v_call: TRBV19
clone_size: NA
cdr3_length: 17
cdr3_aa: CASSLTSGSFPYNEQFF

j_call: TRBJ2-7
v_call: TRBV4-2
clone_size: NA
cdr3_length: 14
cdr3_aa: CASRGAGVSYEQYF